This T cell receptor beta chain was retrieved from a study of blood T cell repertoires in COVID-19 (dated by TCRdb to between 2020 and 2021). Broadly, across the study: The collaborator samples originated in the United States, Italy and Spain and spanned the acute and convalescent phases of COVID-19. The prospective study material was composed of cDNA or gDNA derived from T cells, B-cell-depleted T cells, or PBMCs. The dataset comprised deeply sampled blood TCRbeta repertoires from subjects exposed to, actively infected with, or recovered from COVID-19. The repertoires were made available in a free public database intended to serve as a resource for research on the immune response to SARS-CoV-2. The samples were drawn from the first 160 participants of the ongoing ImmuneRACE study and from 1,254 subjects provided by 6 global collaborators. The sample metadata nearly always contained a de-identified subject ID, COVID-19 status, age in years and sex. Where available, HLA class I and class II types were taken from metadata supplied by the sample provider and were not determined by assay-based typing.

The collaborating institutions used their own protocols to collect whole blood in K2EDTA tubes. For TCRbeta analysis, collaborators shipped samples in one of three forms: frozen whole blood, isolated PBMCs, or DNA extracted from either of those sample types. The CDR3 starts with the cysteine, ends with the phenylalanine, and has 17 residues. The entry retains the CDR3 DNA only, 51 bases that are in frame from base 1. At the junction V is shortened by 3 bases and J by 4 bases; bases outside the gene matches: 15. For CDR1 and CDR2, the germline V gene (reference sequence) lists SGHNT and YYREEE. The paper's findings and limits, for the study overall: Clinical and demographic metadata were provided uncurated, with the amount varying by source and participant.

About this clone itself: What this receptor recognizes is not known. No per-base quality is available; no much larger clone lies one base away.

The immunoSEQ Assay, a bias-controlled multiplex PCR, was used to amplify TCRbeta CDR3 regions from genomic DNA. The paper's processing steps were these. The number of nucleated cells in each sample was estimated from the amplification of reference gene primers within the assay. To quantify the absolute abundance of each unique TCRbeta CDR3 rearrangement, sequence reads were collapsed and filtered. Productive Simpson clonality was computed per sample as the square root of Simpson's diversity index over productive rearrangements. TCRdb retrieved this table from immuneACCESS and kept in-frame rearrangements only. Not all clones are present; in checked studies, unresolved V genes account for under half, and no reason is known for the remainder. The DNA gave D and trimming, while V, J and clone size come from that table. The sample data list 95,000 to 100,000 clones, and 85% of these were observed just once. The top ten hold 1.5% to 2% of the sample.

The sequence derives from a woman in her 70s with active or convalescent COVID-19. The sample taken for sequencing was peripheral blood. The chain is assembled from TRBV5-4 and TRBJ2-5, with TRBD2 identical over 7 junction bases. CDR3 region: CASSYRRGGKVGETQYF. The DNA sequence is TGTGCCAGCAGCTACCGTAGGGGAGGGAAGGTCGGAGAGACCCAGTACTTC. Extended through the reference TRBV5-4 and TRBJ2-5 proteins, this CDR3 yields the full variable domain: ETGVTQSPTHLIKTRGQQVTLRCSSQSGHNTVSWYQQALGQGPQFIFQYYREEENGRGNFPPRFSGLQFPNYSSELNVNALELDDSALYLCASSYRRGGKVGETQYFGPGTRLLVL.